This T cell receptor (beta chain) came from a study of blood T cell repertoires in COVID-19. Study background: Specimens from acute and convalescent COVID-19 originated in the United States, Italy and Spain. From T cells, B-cell-depleted T cells, or PBMCs came the material, which was cDNA or gDNA.

The V segment lost 3 bases and the J segment 1 base; nucleotides outside the gene matches: 4. This CDR3 has 15 residues. Germline values: CDR1 SQVTM, CDR2 ANQGSEA. Authors' data handling: Counts of nucleated cells, estimated from reference gene primer amplification, were obtained. Sequencing used immunoSEQ multiplex PCR; TCRdb keeps in-frame clones, though not all of them. The DNA was the basis for D and trimming; V, J and clone size are from that table. The data contain about 120,000 clones, almost 90% of them singletons. Input material: peripheral blood. This receptor was obtained from a woman aged 50 to 60 with active or convalescent COVID-19. The chain carries TRBV29-1 and TRBJ2-3; 10 bases match TRBD1. For the CDR3, the DNA is TGCAGCGTTGAGAGGACAGGGGGGGGCACAGATACGCAGTATTTT. Amino acids: CSVERTGGGTDTQYF.